This entry is about one T cell receptor (beta chain). This could be a read error, since a much larger clone is one nucleotide away. TCRdb passed the PCR reads through MiXCR, listing each CDR3 protein once. The data hold roughly 79,000 distinct CDR3 sequences, with approximately 49% observed a single time. This record belongs to a study of CDR3 diversity in severe acne. This sequence was found in a male donor with severe acne vulgaris. Source material: blood.

CDR3 sequence: CAGSTGLAEETQYF. For the CDR3, the DNA is TGTGCCGGCAGCACAGGACTAGCGGAGGAGACCCAGTACTTC. The rearrangement uses TRBV7-8 and TRBJ2-5; 10 nucleotides line up with TRBD2. Per germline, CDR1 SGHVS and CDR2 FQNEAQ. The CDR3 spans 14 residues.